Each of the 4 T cell receptor beta chains below was sequenced from the same sample in a study of blood T cell repertoires in COVID-19. The assay was immunoSEQ multiplex PCR, and TCRdb's table has in-frame clones only and misses some. Seen here are some 200,000 clones, approximately 80% observed once, and the top ten hold roughly 7.6%. Sample: peripheral blood. Receptors were obtained from a woman older than 75 with COVID-19, enrolled during active disease.

The genes are TRBV7-9 and TRBJ2-5; 13 positions agree with TRBD2. V was pared by 5 bases and J by 5 bases, with 11 bases of the junction left unmatched. This CDR3 is built from 17 residues. Germline V lookup: CDR1 SEHNR, CDR2 FQNEAQ (reference sequence). The CDR3 bases are TGTGCCAGCAGCGGAGGACTAGCGGGAGTCGGAGTGGAGACCCAGTACTTC. It specifies CASSGGLAGVGVETQYF.

V usage is TRBV6-1 and J usage is TRBJ2-7; 9 bases line up with TRBD1. J was trimmed by 6 bases and V by 6 bases; bases with no gene match: 9. CDR3 size: 14 residues. Germline V gene data show CDR1 as MNHNS and CDR2 as SASEGT. The CDR3 nucleotides are TGTGCCAGCAGCCCCGGGACAGGGAGTACCGAGCAGTACTTC. Translating it yields CASSPGTGSTEQYF.

This chain joins TRBV7-6 and TRBJ2-2, with 11 bases that match TRBD2. The CDR3 has 18 residues. The V gene end was trimmed by 4 bases and the J gene end by 4 bases; junction bases not matched to a gene: 11. Germline CDR1 is SGHVS and CDR2 is FNYEAQ. CDR3 protein: CASSSIAGGLIRTGELFF. The CDR3 DNA reads TGTGCCAGCAGCTCAATAGCGGGGGGGTTAATCCGCACCGGGGAGCTGTTTTTT.

The rearrangement links TRBV5-1 to TRBJ2-5, with 8 bases that match TRBD2. Unmatched junction bases numbered 4, after V lost 4 bases and J lost 5 bases. CDR1 SGHRS and CDR2 YFSETQ come from the germline V gene. CDR3 length: 13 amino acids. The CDR3 sequence: CASSTRLAETQYF. CDR3 in DNA: TGCGCCAGCAGCACCCGACTAGCGGAGACCCAGTACTTC.